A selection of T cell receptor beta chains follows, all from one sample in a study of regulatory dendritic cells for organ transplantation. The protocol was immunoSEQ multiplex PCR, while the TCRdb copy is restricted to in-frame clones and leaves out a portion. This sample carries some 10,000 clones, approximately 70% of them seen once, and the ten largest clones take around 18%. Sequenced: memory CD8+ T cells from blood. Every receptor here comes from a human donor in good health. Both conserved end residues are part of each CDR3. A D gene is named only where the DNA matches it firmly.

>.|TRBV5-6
CASSPGQHNEKLFF
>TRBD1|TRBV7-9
CASSSRQGLNYGYTF
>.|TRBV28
CASSFGSYEQYF
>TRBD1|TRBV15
CATSDTGASNEKLFF
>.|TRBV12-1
CASRGAPWVVSNNEQFF
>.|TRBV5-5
CASSLARKGNYEQYF
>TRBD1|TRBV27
CASTPQSPTGLNSPLHF
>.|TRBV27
CASSFRDTQYF
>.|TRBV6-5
CASSYSMSRVYEQYF
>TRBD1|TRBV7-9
CASSPRLTGGRGYTF
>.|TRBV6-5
CASSTGALDTQYF
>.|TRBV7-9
CASSLGSGVAGANVLTF
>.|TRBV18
CASSPVAEGFADYGYTF
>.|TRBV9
CASSVGGVLSSGNTIYF
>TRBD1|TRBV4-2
CASSPPDREETQYF
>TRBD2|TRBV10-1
CASTRGRRHEQYF
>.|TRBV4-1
CASSAGSGELFF
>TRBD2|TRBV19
CASSRRAREGSYEQYF
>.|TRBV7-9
CASSWGGQDNEQYF
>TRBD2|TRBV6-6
CASSYQTSGTLEQYF
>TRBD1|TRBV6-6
CASRDRDLAPQHF
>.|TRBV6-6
CASSSGTSPYGYTF
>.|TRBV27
CASSDAAGQVYEQYF
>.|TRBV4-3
CASSPSMWGLSSGANVLTF
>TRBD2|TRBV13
CASSLAAGGNPYEQYF
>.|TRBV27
CASRFGSTDTQYF
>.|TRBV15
CATSRGGGKSGYTF
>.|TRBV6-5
CASSYEGRTEAFF
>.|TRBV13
CASSLRGGLGEKLFF
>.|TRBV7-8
CASSLGSANYGYTF
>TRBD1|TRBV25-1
CASSDPHRGDYSPLHF
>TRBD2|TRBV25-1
CASSENPRLADYNEQFF
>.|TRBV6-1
CASSPGYGYTF
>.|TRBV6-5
CASSGGTEAFF
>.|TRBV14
CASSQTLPGELFF
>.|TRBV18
CASSPSGGSTASYTQYF
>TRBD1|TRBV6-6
CATRGTGFNGEQYF
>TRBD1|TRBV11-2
CASIMVAGTGGYEQYF
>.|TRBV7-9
CASSFFGSGARDTQYF
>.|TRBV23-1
CASSQKGHPRPHYEQYF
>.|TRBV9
CASSAGRGAYTDTQYF
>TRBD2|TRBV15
CATSREREGAGELFF
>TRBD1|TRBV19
CASSMATGVSTEAFF
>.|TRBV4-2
CASSHNRVRYGYTF
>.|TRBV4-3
CASSQGPQGPSDEQYF
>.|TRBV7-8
CASSLLPGAYEQYF
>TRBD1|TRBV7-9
CASSRGGGQGVYGYTF
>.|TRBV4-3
CASSQGLENTDTQYF
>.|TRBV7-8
CASSFILGVPTRDDQYF
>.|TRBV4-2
CASSQDKGAAPRELFF
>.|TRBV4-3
CASSQEGVGGYNEQFF
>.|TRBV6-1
CASFFKGNSPLHF
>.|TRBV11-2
CASSLGGTGHILHYGYTF
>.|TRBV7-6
CASSLTVAAGYTF
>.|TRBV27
CASSLEVSPEAFF
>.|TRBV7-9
CASSPPDGSQHF
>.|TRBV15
CATSVLPTRYEQYF
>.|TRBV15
CATSRDRTRANYGYTF